Listed below are T cell receptor beta chains from one sample, sequenced in a study of T cells in Graves' hyperthyroidism and ophthalmopathy. MiXCR was run by TCRdb on the multiplex PCR reads, yielding one entry per CDR3 protein. Among roughly 160,000 distinct CDR3 sequences listed, about 9.4% were seen once. The sample was blood. Receptors were obtained from a woman younger than 30 with Graves' hyperthyroidism that later progressed to Graves' ophthalmopathy. The CDR3 runs from the conserved cysteine through the conserved F or W. The D gene is left open where the match is weak. Part of the rows lack a size; the others show once, few, many or a class for expanded clones.

j_call clone_size v_call d_call cdr3_aa cdr3_nt
TRBJ1-1 many TRBV18 NA CASSPRGTLNTEAFF TGTGCCAGCTCACCACGCGGCACCCTAAACACTGAAGCTTTCTTT
TRBJ1-4 many TRBV28 NA CASSSWTNEKLFF TGTGCCAGCAGTTCCTGGACTAATGAAAAACTGTTTTTT
TRBJ2-2 many TRBV6-1 TRBD1 CATRGTGNTGELFF TGTGCCACCAGGGGGACAGGGAACACCGGGGAGCTGTTTTTT
TRBJ1-5 many TRBV2 NA CASWYPYSNQPQHF TGTGCCAGCTGGTATCCTTATAGCAATCAGCCCCAGCATTTT
TRBJ2-1 NA TRBV28 TRBD1 CASTSHPGTGGHNEQFF TGTGCCAGCACTAGCCATCCCGGGACAGGGGGCCACAATGAGCAGTTCTTC
TRBJ1-1 many TRBV30 NA CAWSAGPGLNTEAFF TGTGCCTGGAGTGCCGGCCCCGGCCTAAACACTGAAGCTTTCTTT
TRBJ2-3 many TRBV20-1 TRBD1 CSAIDRVGTDTQYF TGCAGTGCTATTGACAGGGTTGGGACAGATACGCAGTATTTT
TRBJ1-2 many TRBV4-1 NA CASGTPGIYGYTF TGCGCCAGCGGGACACCCGGAATCTATGGCTACACCTTC
TRBJ1-5 many TRBV27 NA CASRMRGGWPQHF TGTGCCAGCAGGATGAGGGGGGGGTGGCCCCAGCATTTT
TRBJ2-7 NA TRBV4-1 NA CASSPGPPEGYEQYF TGCGCCAGCAGCCCCGGGCCACCCGAAGGGTACGAGCAGTACTTC
TRBJ1-2 many TRBV2 TRBD1 CASIRTLTGVEGYTF TGTGCCAGCATTCGAACCTTGACAGGGGTTGAAGGCTACACCTTC
TRBJ2-5 few TRBV3-1 NA CASSPRRVQETQYF TGTGCCAGCAGCCCCCGGCGGGTCCAAGAGACCCAGTACTTC
TRBJ2-5 few TRBV10-3 TRBD2 CAIKRTSGETQYF TGTGCCATCAAGAGAACTAGCGGGGAGACCCAGTACTTC
TRBJ2-5 NA TRBV11-2 NA CASSSSVYDYQYF TGTGCCAGCAGCTCTTCTGTTTATGATTACCAGTACTTC
TRBJ2-5 NA TRBV13 NA CASSFGRGAKETQYF TGTGCCAGCAGCTTTGGACGGGGGGCCAAAGAGACCCAGTACTTC
TRBJ2-7 many TRBV30 TRBD1 CAWSVLWDRAGSGHEQYF TGTGCCTGGAGTGTACTGTGGGACAGGGCTGGTAGCGGGCACGAGCAGTACTTC
TRBJ2-4 NA TRBV7-3 NA CASSLGGQNIQYF TGTGCCAGCAGCTTAGGAGGACAGAACATTCAGTACTTC
TRBJ2-1 many TRBV24-1 TRBD2 CATSGTRTGNEQFF TGTGCCACCAGTGGGACTAGGACGGGCAATGAGCAGTTCTTC
TRBJ1-6 NA TRBV7-6 NA CASSSEADHNSPLHF TGTGCCAGCAGCTCAGAGGCGGATCATAATTCACCCCTCCACTTT
TRBJ1-1 many TRBV20-1 NA CSARDKGTEAFF TGCAGTGCTAGAGATAAGGGCACTGAAGCTTTCTTT
TRBJ1-1 many TRBV10-3 TRBD1 CAITPTGATEAFF TGTGCCATCACCCCGACAGGGGCCACTGAAGCTTTCTTT
TRBJ1-5 many TRBV6-4 NA CASSAYSNQPQHF TGTGCCAGCAGTGCGTATAGCAATCAGCCCCAGCATTTT
TRBJ2-2 many TRBV9 TRBD2 CASSVETSGRLKAGELFF TGTGCCAGCAGCGTAGAGACTAGCGGGAGGTTGAAGGCGGGGGAGCTGTTTTTT
TRBJ1-1 many TRBV7-3 NA CASSLMASTEAFF TGTGCCAGCAGCTTAATGGCAAGCACTGAAGCTTTCTTT
TRBJ1-2 many TRBV12-3/TRBV12-4 NA CASSLDEGNYGYTF TGTGCCAGCAGTTTAGATGAGGGAAACTATGGCTACACCTTC
TRBJ2-1 few TRBV6-2/TRBV6-3 TRBD2 CASSYRLGTSGSLFVLNEQFF TGTGCCAGCAGCTACAGACTGGGGACTAGCGGGAGCTTATTTGTATTAAATGAGCAGTTCTTC
TRBJ2-1 many TRBV19 TRBD2 CASSIRAGGSYNEQFF TGTGCCAGTAGTATTCGGGCGGGGGGGTCCTACAATGAGCAGTTCTTC
TRBJ1-2 many TRBV30 NA CAWSVRGANNYGYTF TGTGCCTGGAGTGTACGAGGAGCCAACAACTATGGCTACACCTTC
TRBJ2-5 many TRBV30 NA CAWATAGPLETQYF TGTGCCTGGGCCACGGCAGGGCCGTTAGAGACCCAGTACTTC
TRBJ2-5 many TRBV6-5 NA CASSYSLRLQETQYF TGTGCCAGCAGTTACTCGTTACGGCTACAAGAGACCCAGTACTTC
TRBJ1-2 many TRBV2 NA CASSVGRGYGYTF TGTGCCAGCAGTGTCGGCAGGGGATATGGCTACACCTTC
TRBJ2-1 NA TRBV24-1 TRBD1 CATSPAGTGGHNEQFF TGTGCCACCAGCCCCGCGGGGACAGGGGGCCACAATGAGCAGTTCTTC
TRBJ2-1 many TRBV7-2 NA CASSPHGAFNEQFF TGTGCCAGCAGCCCCCACGGGGCCTTTAATGAGCAGTTCTTC
TRBJ1-3 many TRBV9 NA CASSATGNSGNTIYF TGTGCCAGCAGCGCGACAGGCAACTCTGGAAACACCATATATTTT
TRBJ2-5 many TRBV6-1 NA CASSEVSGVGWETQYF TGTGCCAGCAGTGAGGTGTCAGGCGTTGGGTGGGAGACCCAGTACTTC
TRBJ2-3 many TRBV5-6 NA CASSFQGSDTQYF TGTGCCAGCAGCTTCCAGGGGTCAGATACGCAGTATTTT
TRBJ2-4 many TRBV12-3/TRBV12-4 NA CASTEPQGNIQYF TGTGCCAGCACTGAACCCCAGGGGAACATTCAGTACTTC
TRBJ2-1 many TRBV9 NA CASSVQTGYNEQFF TGTGCCAGCAGCGTGCAGACAGGATACAATGAGCAGTTCTTC
TRBJ1-2 few TRBV30 TRBD1 CAWDPLQTGDDYGYTF TGTGCCTGGGACCCTCTCCAAACAGGGGATGACTATGGCTACACCTTC
TRBJ2-5 many TRBV28 NA CASRPGSQETQYF TGTGCCAGCAGGCCAGGCTCGCAAGAGACCCAGTACTTC
TRBJ1-2 many TRBV27 NA CASSPFGTTSYGYTF TGTGCCAGCAGTCCCTTCGGGACGACAAGCTATGGCTACACCTTC
TRBJ1-1 many TRBV29-1 NA CSVEVTGRGTEAFF TGCAGCGTGGAGGTTACAGGGAGGGGTACTGAAGCTTTCTTT
TRBJ2-5 many TRBV6-1 NA CASTLLGAGQETQYF TGTGCCAGCACCCTTCTAGGGGCAGGGCAAGAGACCCAGTACTTC
TRBJ1-4 many TRBV7-2 TRBD1 CASSRQITGGNDEKLFF TGTGCCAGCAGCCGCCAGATTACAGGGGGCAATGATGAAAAACTGTTTTTT
TRBJ2-2 few TRBV20-1 TRBD2 CSARVLASGGPGRAGELFF TGCAGTGCTAGAGTTTTGGCTAGCGGGGGGCCGGGAAGGGCCGGGGAGCTGTTTTTT
TRBJ2-1 NA TRBV18 NA CASSGWDAVREAKNEQFF TGTGCCAGCTCGGGATGGGATGCCGTGAGGGAGGCGAAGAATGAGCAGTTCTTC
TRBJ1-5 many TRBV20-1 TRBD1 CSARDGQTGGLQPQHF TGCAGTGCTAGAGATGGGCAGACAGGGGGCTTGCAGCCCCAGCATTTT
TRBJ2-7 many TRBV20-1 NA CSAYISGRSSYEQYF TGCAGTGCCTATATCTCCGGCAGGAGCTCCTACGAGCAGTACTTC
TRBJ2-3 few TRBV6-2/TRBV6-3 NA CASSGRVTDTQYF TGTGCCAGCAGTGGCAGGGTTACAGATACGCAGTATTTT
TRBJ1-2 NA TRBV5-6 TRBD1 CASSFGTVNYGYTF TGTGCCAGCAGCTTTGGGACAGTTAACTATGGCTACACCTTC
TRBJ1-5 many TRBV3-1 TRBD1 CASSQAGGRGNQPQHF TGTGCCAGCAGCCAAGCAGGGGGGAGGGGCAATCAGCCCCAGCATTTT
TRBJ2-5 many TRBV12-3/TRBV12-4 TRBD1 CASSRTGGETQYF TGTGCCAGCAGCAGGACAGGGGGAGAGACCCAGTACTTC
TRBJ2-1 many TRBV6-1 NA CASSWGTGTSSYNEQFF TGTGCCAGCAGTTGGGGGACAGGGACTAGCTCCTACAATGAGCAGTTCTTC
TRBJ2-4 many TRBV7-8 TRBD1 CASSPLGQGRDIQYF TGTGCCAGCAGCCCCTTAGGACAGGGTCGTGACATTCAGTACTTC
TRBJ2-5 NA TRBV30 NA CTWSRTLGQETQYF TGTACCTGGAGTCGGACCCTCGGCCAAGAGACCCAGTACTTC
TRBJ2-5 many TRBV11-2 NA CASSYGGPQETQYF TGTGCCAGCAGCTACGGGGGTCCGCAAGAGACCCAGTACTTC
TRBJ2-7 many TRBV27 NA CASSSIGQFYEQYF TGTGCCAGCAGTTCGATTGGACAGTTCTACGAGCAGTACTTC